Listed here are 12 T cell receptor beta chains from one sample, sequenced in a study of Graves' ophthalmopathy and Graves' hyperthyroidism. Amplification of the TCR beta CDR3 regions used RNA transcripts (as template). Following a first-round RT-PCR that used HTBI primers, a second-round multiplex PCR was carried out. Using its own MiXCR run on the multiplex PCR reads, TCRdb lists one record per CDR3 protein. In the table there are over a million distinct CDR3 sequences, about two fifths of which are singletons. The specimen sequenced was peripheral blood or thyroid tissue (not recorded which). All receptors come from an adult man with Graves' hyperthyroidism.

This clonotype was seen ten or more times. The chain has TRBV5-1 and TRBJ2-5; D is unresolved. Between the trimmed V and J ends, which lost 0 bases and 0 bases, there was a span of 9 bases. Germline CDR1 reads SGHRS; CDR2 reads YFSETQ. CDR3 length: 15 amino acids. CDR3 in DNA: TGCGCCAGCAGCTTGGGGCACACTTACCAAGAGACCCAGTACTTC. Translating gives CASSLGHTYQETQYF.

CDR3 protein: CASKGTSGDQETQYF. The CDR3 DNA sequence: TGTGCCAGTAAAGGGACTAGCGGGGATCAAGAGACCCAGTACTTC. This chain joins TRBV11-2 and TRBJ2-5; 13 bases match TRBD2. V shed 9 bases, J shed 2 bases, and the junction held 6 bases outside the gene matches. The CDR3 is 15 residues long. Germline V gene lookup returns CDR1 SGHAT and CDR2 FQNNGV.

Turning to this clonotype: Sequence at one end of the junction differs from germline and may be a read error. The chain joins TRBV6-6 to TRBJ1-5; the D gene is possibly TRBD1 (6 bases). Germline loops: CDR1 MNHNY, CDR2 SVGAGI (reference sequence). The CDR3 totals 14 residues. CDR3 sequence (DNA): TGTGCCGGCAGTTACGGGGGCGCACATCAGCCCCAGCATTTT. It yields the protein CAGSYGGAHQPQHF.

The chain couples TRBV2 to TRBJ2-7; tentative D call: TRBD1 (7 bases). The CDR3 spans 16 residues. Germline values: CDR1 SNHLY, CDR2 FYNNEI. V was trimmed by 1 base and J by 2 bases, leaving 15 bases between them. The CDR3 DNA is TGTGCCAGCAGTGAAGAGGCAGGGGGGTTACCCTACGAGCAGTACTTC. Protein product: CASSEEAGGLPYEQYF.

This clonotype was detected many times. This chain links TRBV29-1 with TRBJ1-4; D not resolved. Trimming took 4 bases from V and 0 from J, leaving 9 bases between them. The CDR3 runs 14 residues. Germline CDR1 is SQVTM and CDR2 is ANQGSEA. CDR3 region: CSVGKASTNEKLFF. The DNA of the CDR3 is TGCAGCGTTGGGAAGGCTTCAACTAATGAAAAACTGTTTTTT.

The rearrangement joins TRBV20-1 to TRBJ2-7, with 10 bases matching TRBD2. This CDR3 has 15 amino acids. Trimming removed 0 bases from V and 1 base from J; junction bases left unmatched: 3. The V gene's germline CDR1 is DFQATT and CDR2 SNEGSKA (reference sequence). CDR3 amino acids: CSAREASGRSYEQYF. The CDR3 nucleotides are TGCAGTGCTAGAGAGGCTAGCGGGAGATCCTACGAGCAGTACTTC.

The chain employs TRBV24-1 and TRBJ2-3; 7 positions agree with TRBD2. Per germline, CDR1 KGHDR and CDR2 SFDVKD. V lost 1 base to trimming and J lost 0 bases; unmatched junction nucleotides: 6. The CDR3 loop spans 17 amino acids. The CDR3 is CATSDFRAGLSTDTQYF. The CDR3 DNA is TGTGCCACCAGTGATTTTAGAGCGGGGCTTAGCACAGATACGCAGTATTTT.

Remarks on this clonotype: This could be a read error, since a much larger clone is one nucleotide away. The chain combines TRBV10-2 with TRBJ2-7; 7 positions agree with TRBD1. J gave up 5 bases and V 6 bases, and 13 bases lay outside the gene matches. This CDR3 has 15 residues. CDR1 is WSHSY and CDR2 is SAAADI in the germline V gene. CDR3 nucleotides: TGCGCCAGCAGAGCCACCAGGGGGACGTCCCACGAGCAGTACTTC. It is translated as CASRATRGTSHEQYF.

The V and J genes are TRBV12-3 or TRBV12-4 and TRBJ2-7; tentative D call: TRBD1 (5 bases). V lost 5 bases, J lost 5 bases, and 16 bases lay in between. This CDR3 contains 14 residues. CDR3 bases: TGTGCCAGCAGTGGGGCAAAAGGACGGCACGAGCAGTACTTC. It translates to CASSGAKGRHEQYF.

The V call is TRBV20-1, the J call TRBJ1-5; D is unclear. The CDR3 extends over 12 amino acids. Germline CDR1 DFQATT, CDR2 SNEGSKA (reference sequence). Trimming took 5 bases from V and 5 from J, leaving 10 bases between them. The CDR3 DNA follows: TGCAGTGCTCCCTTCCGGGATCAGCCCCAGCATTTT. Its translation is CSAPFRDQPQHF.

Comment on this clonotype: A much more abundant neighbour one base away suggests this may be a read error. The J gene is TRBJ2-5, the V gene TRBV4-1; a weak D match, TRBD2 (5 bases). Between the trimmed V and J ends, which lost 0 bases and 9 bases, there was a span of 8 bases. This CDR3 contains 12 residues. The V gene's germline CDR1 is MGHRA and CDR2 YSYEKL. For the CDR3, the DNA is TGCGCCAGCAGCCAAGATCCGGAGGCCCAGTACTTC. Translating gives CASSQDPEAQYF.

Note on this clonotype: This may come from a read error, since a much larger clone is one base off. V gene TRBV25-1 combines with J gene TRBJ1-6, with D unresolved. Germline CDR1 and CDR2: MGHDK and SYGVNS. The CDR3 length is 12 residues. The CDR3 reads CAGSEWGSPLHF. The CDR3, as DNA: TGTGCCGGCAGTGAATGGGGATCACCCCTCCACTTT.